This T cell receptor beta chain was profiled in a study of T cell changes during pregnancy in multiple sclerosis. Germline values: CDR1 SGHVS, CDR2 FNYEAQ. V was trimmed by 1 base and J by 3 bases, leaving 7 bases between them. The CDR3 sequence is 14 residues long. This table comes from immunoSEQ multiplex PCR, and its TCRdb copy is limited to in-frame clones, with some not included. This sample yields around 70,000 clones, of which roughly 92% are seen a single time; 3.7% belongs to the top ten. This clone was detected once. The chain recombines TRBV7-6 with TRBJ2-1; unclear D gene. The clonotype was recovered from a female donor in good health, enrolled as a control in a pregnancy study. The source material was peripheral blood, sampled after pregnancy. The CDR3 region is CASSLVSGYNEQFF. The DNA of the CDR3 is TGTGCCAGCAGCTTAGTTTCGGGCTACAATGAGCAGTTCTTC. The full variable domain, completed using reference TRBV7-6 and TRBJ2-1, is GAGVSQSPRYKVTKRGQDVALRCDPISGHVSLYWYRQALGQGPEFLTYFNYEAQQDKSGLPNDRFSAERPEGSISTLTIQRTEQRDSAMYRCASSLVSGYNEQFFGPGTRLTVL.